A single sample is the source of the 31 T cell receptor beta chains below, sequenced in a study of T cells in Graves' hyperthyroidism and ophthalmopathy. Regions amplified from RNA transcripts were the TCR beta CDR3 regions. The HTBI primer set served for first-round RT-PCR of the TCR CDR3. TCRdb re-analysed the multiplex PCR reads in MiXCR, keeping a single row per CDR3 protein. The table includes around 250,000 distinct CDR3 sequences, approximately 15% detected once. What was sequenced was blood. The receptor source for this set is a woman between 40 and 50 years old with Graves' hyperthyroidism that later progressed to Graves' ophthalmopathy.

This clonotype was detected a few times. The chain joins TRBV19 to TRBJ1-5; 9 bases agree with TRBD1. The CDR3 is 15 residues long. From germline, CDR1 is LNHDA and CDR2 SQIVND (reference sequence). V lost 8 bases, J lost 2 bases, and 7 bases stayed unmatched. The CDR3 bases are TGTGCCAGTGCCGCTCGGGACAGGGGCAATCAGCCCCAGCATTTT. Its translation: CASAARDRGNQPQHF.

This clonotype was recorded at least ten times. The genes are TRBV28 and TRBJ2-3; possibly TRBD1 for D (6 bases). CDR3 length: 15 amino acids. The ends were cut back, 4 bases at V and 5 bases at J, with 16 bases in the middle. CDR1 is MDHEN and CDR2 is SYDVKM in the germline V gene. This CDR3 reads CASSSAAGAVDTQYF. The DNA of the CDR3 is TGTGCCAGCAGTTCCGCGGCAGGGGCCGTAGATACGCAGTATTTT.

This clonotype has ten or more counts. This chain links TRBV6-1 with TRBJ1-2; D gene unclear. Trimming cost V 2 bases and J 4 bases, with 8 bases left between them. The CDR3 is made up of 13 amino acids. From germline, CDR1 is MNHNS and CDR2 SASEGT. CDR3 bases: TGTGCCAGCAGTGAACAAAGGCTCTATGGCTACACCTTC. Its protein product is CASSEQRLYGYTF.

The V call is TRBV12-3 or TRBV12-4, the J call TRBJ2-3; 7 nucleotides line up with TRBD1. With 6 bases clipped from V and 4 bases from J, the junction kept 7 bases outside the gene matches. The CDR3 extends over 14 amino acids. The CDR3 sequence: CASSGQVPADTQYF. The CDR3 coding sequence is TGTGCCAGCAGCGGACAGGTCCCCGCAGATACGCAGTATTTT.

This clonotype was seen repeatedly, ten times or more. V and J are TRBV14 and TRBJ2-3; D is unresolved. Germline V gene lookup returns CDR1 SGHDN and CDR2 FVKESK. CDR3 size: 15 residues. Trimming removed 1 base from V and 1 base from J, with 9 bases in between. The CDR3 region is CASSQAISRTDTQYF. The DNA for the CDR3 is TGTGCCAGCAGCCAAGCTATATCTCGCACAGATACGCAGTATTTT.

This clonotype was seen many times. This chain uses TRBV11-1 with TRBJ2-3; no definite D call. Deletions cut 2 bases from V and 6 bases from J, with 6 bases between. There are 12 residues in the CDR3. Germline lookup yields CDR1 SGHAT and CDR2 FQDESV (reference sequence). CDR3 region: CASSLSGDTQYF. DNA of the CDR3: TGTGCCAGCAGCTTATCAGGCGATACGCAGTATTTT.

This clonotype was seen at least ten times. This rearrangement joins TRBV18 to TRBJ1-1, with D possibly being TRBD1 (6 bases). Looked up from germline, CDR1 is KGHSH and CDR2 is LQKENI. This CDR3 spans 16 amino acids. V lost 2 bases to trimming and J lost 2 bases, with 15 bases between them. The CDR3: CASSPSLAGDNTEAFF. DNA for the CDR3: TGTGCCAGCTCACCATCCCTGGCAGGGGACAACACTGAAGCTTTCTTT.

This clonotype was recorded at least ten times. As DNA, the CDR3 is TGTGCCAGCAGCTTTAATCCAGGGACGGGCTACGAAAAACTGTTTTTT. Amino acids: CASSFNPGTGYEKLFF. The chain joins TRBV11-2 to TRBJ1-4, with a weak D call TRBD1 (5 bases). In germline, CDR1 is SGHAT, CDR2 FQNNGV. The CDR3 is 16 amino acids. Trimming took 3 bases from V and 8 from J, leaving 19 bases between them. Complete variable domain (other parts from reference TRBV11-2 and TRBJ1-4): EAGVAQSPRYKIIEKRQSVAFWCNPISGHATLYWYQQILGQGPKLLIQFQNNGVVDDSQLPKDRFSAERLKGVDSTLKIQPAKLEDSAVYLCASSFNPGTGYEKLFFGSGTQLSVL.

There are many counts of this clonotype. The chain has TRBV6-1 and TRBJ2-7; TRBD1 might be the D (7 bases). The V and J ends lost 6 bases and 0 bases respectively, with 12 bases between them. CDR1 and CDR2 from the germline V gene are MNHNS and SASEGT. The CDR3 totals 14 residues. In DNA form, the CDR3 reads TGTGCCAGCAGCTCAGGGGGGAGCTCCTACGAGCAGTACTTC. Translation: CASSSGGSSYEQYF.

This clonotype was found a few times. This chain links TRBV19 with TRBJ2-2, with D tentatively TRBD2 (5 bases). V dropped 1 base and J dropped 0 bases, with 9 bases sitting between them. Per germline, CDR1 LNHDA and CDR2 SQIVND (reference sequence). The CDR3 sequence is 16 residues long. The CDR3 region has the DNA TGTGCCAGTAGTATAGTGGACTCAGCGAACACCGGGGAGCTGTTTTTT. This sequence encodes CASSIVDSANTGELFF.

This clonotype was observed at least ten times. V is TRBV27 and J is TRBJ1-1; D unclear. Looked up from germline, CDR1 is MNHEY and CDR2 is SMNVEV (reference sequence). The V gene lost 6 bases and the J gene lost 2 bases, with 16 bases spanning the gap. The CDR3 spans 15 residues. The DNA of the CDR3 is TGTGCCAGCAGAGCGTTGGTTTTACTAAACACTGAAGCTTTCTTT. Translating gives CASRALVLLNTEAFF.

This clonotype was counted between two and nine times. This chain joins TRBV20-1 and TRBJ1-5; D possibly corresponds to TRBD1 (6 bases). The CDR3 extends over 15 amino acids. Germline V gives CDR1 DFQATT, CDR2 SNEGSKA (reference sequence). V lost 5 bases and J lost 3, with 17 bases in between. The CDR3: CSARRRRTVNQPQHF. CDR3 nucleotide sequence: TGCAGTGCTCGACGGAGGAGGACAGTCAATCAGCCCCAGCATTTT.

This clonotype was recorded at least ten times. The chain combines TRBV6-5 with TRBJ1-1, with TRBD1 as a possible D gene (5 bases). Germline V CDR1 and CDR2: MNHEY, SVGAGI. V lost 0 bases and J 5 bases, leaving 10 bases between the germline ends. CDR3 size: 14 residues. CDR3 sequence (DNA): TGTGCCAGCAGTTACTCGCGCGGGGGGACTGAAGCTTTCTTT. Residues: CASSYSRGGTEAFF.

This clonotype has a count of ten or more. The chain has TRBV28 and TRBJ2-7; no clear D. The CDR3 consists of 10 residues. The V end was cut by 6 bases, the J end by 7 bases, with 7 bases between. In germline, CDR1 is MDHEN, CDR2 SYDVKM. CDR3 sequence (DNA): TGTGCCAGCAGCCGTAGGGAGCAGTACTTC. Protein sequence: CASSRREQYF. Full variable domain (remainder filled in from reference TRBV28 and TRBJ2-7): DVKVTQSSRYLVKRTGEKVFLECVQDMDHENMFWYRQDPGLGLRLIYFSYDVKMKEKGDIPEGYSVSREKKERFSLILESASTNQTSMYLCASSRREQYFGPGTRLTVT.

This clonotype was seen at least ten times. The chain has TRBV28 and TRBJ2-5; no reliable D call. The CDR3 has 13 residues. Per the germline V gene, CDR1 is MDHEN and CDR2 is SYDVKM. Trimming cost V 3 bases and J 7 bases, with 12 bases left between them. The CDR3 coding sequence is TGTGCCAGCAGTTTCAACCTCCAGAGGACCCAGTACTTC. Its protein is CASSFNLQRTQYF.

This clonotype has a count of ten or more. V and J are TRBV7-9 and TRBJ2-3; D not certain. CDR1 is SEHNR and CDR2 is FQNEAQ in the germline V gene (reference sequence). The CDR3 has 12 residues. V dropped 5 bases and J dropped 3 bases, with 6 bases sitting between them. CDR3 sequence reads: CASSPITDTQYF. The CDR3 DNA reads as TGTGCCAGCAGCCCTATAACAGATACGCAGTATTTT. The complete variable domain, with remaining parts taken from reference TRBV7-9 and TRBJ2-3, reads DTGVSQNPRHKITKRGQNVTFRCDPISEHNRLYWYRQTLGQGPEFLTYFQNEAQLEKSRLLSDRFSAERPKGSFSTLEIQRTEQGDSAMYLCASSPITDTQYFGPGTRLTVL.

The CDR3 nucleotides are TGTGCCACCAGCAGAGACCGGATCTCTGGGGCCAACGTCCTGACTTTC. Its protein product is CATSRDRISGANVLTF. This chain uses TRBV15 with TRBJ2-6; D ambiguous. V was cut by 0 bases and J by 0 bases, with 6 bases left in between. CDR1 and CDR2 (germline): LNHNV, YYDKDF (reference sequence). The CDR3 extends over 16 amino acids.

Many counts were recorded for this clonotype. The chain couples TRBV5-1 to TRBJ1-1; 11 bases fit TRBD1. This CDR3 comprises 14 residues. Per the germline V gene, CDR1 is SGHRS and CDR2 is YFSETQ. After removal of 6 bases from V and 7 bases from J, the junction contained 8 bases not matched to a gene. The CDR3 DNA reads TGCGCCAGCAACCCCACGGGACAGGGGGGTGAAGCTTTCTTT. It yields the protein CASNPTGQGGEAFF.

The chain uses TRBV5-1 and TRBJ2-3; unclear D gene. CDR3 length: 15 residues. The germline V and J ends were trimmed by 1 base and 2 bases, with 11 bases remaining between them. The germline CDR1 and CDR2 sequences are SGHRS and YFSETQ. The CDR3 DNA is TGCGCCAGCAGCTTGTTAGAGAACCCCACAGATACGCAGTATTTT. Its protein is CASSLLENPTDTQYF.

The sample holds many counts of this clonotype. The chain recombines TRBV2 with TRBJ1-5, with a tentative D call TRBD1 (6 bases). V lost 7 bases to trimming and J lost 0 bases, with 10 bases between them. Germline V gene data show CDR1 as SNHLY and CDR2 as FYNNEI. This CDR3 has 14 residues. The CDR3 DNA follows: TGTGCCAGCAATATGGACAGTAGCAATCAGCCCCAGCATTTT. Protein product: CASNMDSSNQPQHF.

This clonotype was seen many times. The chain couples TRBV28 to TRBJ2-7; perhaps TRBD2 as D (6 bases). The CDR3 loop spans 12 amino acids. Germline V CDR1 and CDR2: MDHEN, SYDVKM. The V gene lost 5 bases and the J gene lost 5 bases, with 10 bases spanning the gap. DNA of the CDR3: TGTGCCAGCAGTCTAGCGTCCCACGAGCAGTACTTC. Amino acid sequence: CASSLASHEQYF.

The genes are TRBV27 and TRBJ1-6, with D maybe TRBD1 (6 bases). Trimming cost V 3 bases and J 0 bases, with 9 bases left between them. Germline CDR1 MNHEY, CDR2 SMNVEV (reference sequence). The CDR3 contains 16 residues. This chain's CDR3 is CASSFTGRSYNSPLHF. The CDR3 nucleotides are TGTGCCAGCAGTTTCACAGGGCGCTCCTATAATTCACCCCTCCACTTT.

This clonotype was seen many times. The J gene is TRBJ2-1, the V gene TRBV30, with D perhaps being TRBD1 or TRBD2 (5 bases each). The length of the CDR3 is 14 residues. The germline V gene has CDR1 GTSNPN and CDR2 SVGIG (reference sequence). The germline V and J ends were trimmed by 3 bases and 9 bases, with 18 bases remaining between them. The CDR3 sequence: CAWSVNGGIGEQFF. CDR3 bases: TGTGCCTGGAGCGTGAATGGGGGTATAGGTGAGCAGTTCTTC.

This clonotype was detected ten times or more. CDR3 sequence (DNA): TGTGCCAGCAGCTTAACAGGACTAGCGGGAGCTTCCTACAATGAGCAGTTCTTC. Protein product: CASSLTGLAGASYNEQFF. The chain couples TRBV7-3 to TRBJ2-1; 13 bases map to TRBD2. The V and J ends lost 0 bases and 1 base, in that order; junction bases with no gene match: 3. Germline V lookup: CDR1 SGHTA, CDR2 FQGTGA. The CDR3 sequence is 18 residues long.

On this clonotype itself: This sequence may be a read error, since a much larger clone differs from it by one base. The rearrangement joins TRBV11-2 to TRBJ1-1, with a possible D match to TRBD1 (5 bases). Germline CDR1 SGHAT, CDR2 FQNNGV. The V end lost 4 bases, the J end lost 6 bases, and 9 bases lay between the germline ends. This CDR3 comprises 12 residues. CDR3 sequence: CASSSRGPEAFF. DNA for the CDR3: TGTGCCAGCAGCTCCCGGGGACCTGAAGCTTTCTTT.

This clonotype was seen repeatedly, ten times or more. The V and J genes are TRBV2 and TRBJ2-5; possible D gene TRBD2, 6 bases. This CDR3 has 11 residues. V was cut by 6 bases and J by 12 bases, with 14 bases left in between. Germline V CDR1 and CDR2: SNHLY, FYNNEI. CDR3 in amino acids: CASSEQRVEYF. Here the CDR3 DNA reads TGTGCCAGCAGCGAACAGCGGGTCGAGTACTTC.

As regards this clonotype: This may be a read error: a much more frequent sequence differs by one nucleotide. The rearrangement joins TRBV12-3 or TRBV12-4 to TRBJ2-2, with 10 bases aligning to TRBD2. The V gene end was trimmed by 5 bases and the J gene end by 5 bases; junction bases not matched to a gene: 2. CDR3 length: 14 amino acids. Written as DNA, the CDR3 is TGTGCCAGCAGTCCGGGACTAGCGACCGGGGAGCTGTTTTTT. This encodes CASSPGLATGELFF.

The chain carries TRBV20-1 and TRBJ2-1; tentative D call: TRBD2 (6 bases). With 2 bases removed from V and 3 bases from J, the gap between germline ends came to 20 bases. CDR1 is DFQATT and CDR2 is SNEGSKA in the germline V gene (reference sequence). This CDR3 comprises 17 residues. CDR3 loop: CSARSPASVFLYNEQFF. In nucleotides, the CDR3 is TGCAGTGCTAGATCCCCCGCTAGCGTCTTTCTCTACAATGAGCAGTTCTTC.

In its sample, this clonotype was seen many times. This chain connects TRBV27 to TRBJ2-1; 13 bases align to TRBD2. The germline gives CDR1 MNHEY, CDR2 SMNVEV (reference sequence). The CDR3 is 14 residues long. The ends lost 8 bases at V and 8 bases at J; junction bases unmatched: 6. In DNA, the CDR3 is TGTGCCAGCGGACTAGCGGGAGCAAGGGATGAGCAGTTCTTC. Its protein product is CASGLAGARDEQFF.

This clonotype was detected ten times or more. V gene TRBV7-3 combines with J gene TRBJ2-5; 12 bases map to TRBD2. The CDR3 is 15 amino acids. V shed 4 bases, J shed 5 bases, and the junction held 5 bases outside the gene matches. Germline V lookup: CDR1 SGHTA, CDR2 FQGTGA. Written as DNA, the CDR3 is TGTGCCAGCAGCTCTAGCGGGAGGGCCTTGGAGACCCAGTACTTC. Translation: CASSSSGRALETQYF.

The CDR3 DNA follows: TGCAGTGCTGACTCAGGGGGCGTCGGTCAGCCCCAGCATTTT. This encodes CSADSGGVGQPQHF. V gene TRBV20-1 combines with J gene TRBJ1-5, with TRBD1 matching 8 bases. Germline CDR1 reads DFQATT; CDR2 reads SNEGSKA (reference sequence). The CDR3 totals 14 residues. The ends lost 5 bases at V and 6 bases at J; junction bases unmatched: 9.